A single sample is the source of the 10 T cell receptor beta chains below, sequenced in a study of shared clonotypes between healthy human individuals. Profiled with immunoSEQ multiplex PCR; TCRdb holds only in-frame clones, not every one. Here the sample spans about 2.4 million clones, 93% being singletons. Material: naive CD4+ T cells from PBMCs. Described subset: CD45RA+ positively selected. Receptor source: a man in his late teens or twenties in good health. Some clones in this sample may be carry-over from other donors' samples.

CDR3 sequence reads: CASSPLTGGQETQYF. The CDR3 nucleotides read TGTGCCAGCTCACCTCTGACAGGGGGGCAAGAGACCCAGTACTTC. The chain combines TRBV18 with TRBJ2-5; 9 nucleotides agree with TRBD1. V shed 3 bases, J shed 2 bases, and the junction held 4 bases outside the gene matches. The CDR3 runs to 15 residues. Germline CDR1 KGHSH, CDR2 LQKENI.

The chain employs TRBV28 and TRBJ1-2; D remains unclear. Germline CDR1 is MDHEN and CDR2 is SYDVKM. Trimming took 3 bases from V and 8 from J, leaving 10 bases between them. This CDR3 spans 12 amino acids. CDR3 loop: CASSFVFRGYTF. The DNA for the CDR3 is TGTGCCAGCAGTTTCGTCTTTCGAGGCTACACCTTC.

The CDR3 loop is CASSHGTLASNEQFF. The CDR3 region has the DNA TGTGCCAGCAGCCACGGGACACTAGCGAGCAATGAGCAGTTCTTC. This chain connects TRBV7-9 to TRBJ2-1, with D maybe TRBD2 (7 bases). Trimming removed 5 bases at V and 6 bases at J, with 17 bases between. The CDR3 contains 15 residues. In germline, CDR1 is SEHNR, CDR2 FQNEAQ (reference sequence).

This clone has more than one count but fewer than ten. The CDR3 loop reads CASSSRDRAYEQYF. CDR3 in DNA: TGTGCCAGCAGCTCCCGGGACAGGGCCTACGAGCAGTACTTC. The genes are TRBV7-8 and TRBJ2-7; TRBD1 matches at 9 bases. The CDR3 spans 14 residues. The germline V gene has CDR1 SGHVS and CDR2 FQNEAQ. After removal of 4 bases from V and 2 bases from J, the junction contained 3 bases not matched to a gene.

Points on this clone: This sample also contains other DNA sequences that code for the same CDR3. This chain uses TRBV5-4 with TRBJ2-1; TRBD2 matches at 11 bases. Germline loops: CDR1 SGHNT, CDR2 YYREEE (reference sequence). The CDR3 is 15 amino acids. V gave up 3 bases and J gave up 5 bases; unmatched junction bases: 4. For the CDR3, the DNA is TGTGCCAGCAGCTCTGGGACTAGCGGACACAATGAGCAGTTCTTC. Its protein is CASSSGTSGHNEQFF.

This clone has a single count. This sequence joins TRBV7-2 and TRBJ1-2; TRBD1 aligns across 7 bases. CDR3 length equals 15 residues. Trimming at V came to 5 bases and at J to 7 bases, leaving 13 bases not matched to a gene. Germline V CDR1 and CDR2: SGHTA, FQGNSA. The CDR3 sequence: CASSTGQRPSVGYTF. CDR3 DNA: TGTGCCAGCAGCACGGGACAGCGCCCTTCTGTTGGCTACACCTTC.

The genes are TRBV2 and TRBJ2-1; 7 bases fit TRBD1. The CDR3 is made up of 15 amino acids. V was pared by 3 bases and J by 4 bases, with 6 bases of the junction left unmatched. Germline values: CDR1 SNHLY, CDR2 FYNNEI. The CDR3 nucleotides read TGTGCCAGCAGTGAGGTGACAGGGTCTTACAATGAGCAGTTCTTC. It translates to CASSEVTGSYNEQFF.

V is TRBV28 and J is TRBJ2-7; 11 nucleotides line up with TRBD2. The CDR3 totals 16 residues. Trimming at V came to 4 bases and at J to 6 bases, leaving 11 bases not matched to a gene. Germline values: CDR1 MDHEN, CDR2 SYDVKM. CDR3 sequence (DNA): TGTGCCAGCAGTTCCCAAGTAGCGGGAGGGCCCTTCGAGCAGTACTTC. Its translation is CASSSQVAGGPFEQYF. Using reference TRBV28 and TRBJ2-7 for the parts outside the CDR3, the full variable domain is DVKVTQSSRYLVKRTGEKVFLECVQDMDHENMFWYRQDPGLGLRLIYFSYDVKMKEKGDIPEGYSVSREKKERFSLILESASTNQTSMYLCASSSQVAGGPFEQYFGPGTRLTVT.

This chain links TRBV28 with TRBJ2-5, with D tentatively TRBD1 or TRBD2 (5 bases each). This CDR3 region has 12 residues. In germline, CDR1 is MDHEN, CDR2 SYDVKM. Trimming removed 3 bases from V and 9 bases from J, with 11 bases in between. CDR3 in amino acids: CASSLGVNSQYF. The CDR3, as DNA: TGTGCCAGCAGTTTGGGGGTTAACTCCCAGTACTTC.

A note on this clone: Other nucleotide sequences in the sample specify the same CDR3. The chain uses TRBV2 and TRBJ1-5, with D maybe TRBD1 (6 bases). The germline V gene has CDR1 SNHLY and CDR2 FYNNEI. The CDR3 is 15 residues long. Trimming cost V 9 bases and J 7 bases, with 22 bases left between them. CDR3 protein: CASSPQSGGGQPQHF. The DNA for the CDR3 is TGTGCCAGTAGTCCACAATCAGGCGGGGGCCAGCCCCAGCATTTT.